These 17 T cell receptor beta chains originate from one sample sequenced in a study of CD8 T cells in Susac syndrome. Random hexamers were used to reverse transcribe an amount of about 0.45 to 1 ug RNA. TCRdb independently ran MiXCR on the immunoSEQ multiplex PCR reads; one entry per CDR3 protein. The sample has roughly 200,000 distinct CDR3 sequences, 90% to 95% seen once. The sequenced sample was CD4+ T cells from PBMCs. These TCRs come from a human donor with Susac syndrome.

The genes are TRBV27 and TRBJ1-2, with D hard to call. Per the germline V gene, CDR1 is MNHEY and CDR2 is SMNVEV (reference sequence). The ends were cut back, 2 bases at V and 5 bases at J, with 9 bases in the middle. CDR3 length: 13 residues. The CDR3 DNA reads as TGTGCCAGCAGTTTAGGCAGGCGGTATGGCTACACCTTC. This translates into CASSLGRRYGYTF.

V is TRBV3-1 and J is TRBJ2-1; TRBD1 matches at 8 bases. The CDR3 consists of 14 residues. Germline trimming cut 3 bases from V and 6 bases from J; bases unmatched to any gene: 4. Germline CDR1 and CDR2: LGHDT and YNNKEL (reference sequence). CDR3: CASSHRTGSNEQFF. CDR3 nucleotide sequence: TGTGCCAGCAGCCATCGGACAGGGTCCAATGAGCAGTTCTTC.

The V and J genes are TRBV3-1 and TRBJ2-3; 8 bases are a match to TRBD1. This CDR3 region has 15 residues. The trim removed 6 bases at V and 1 base at J, leaving 6 bases unmatched. The germline CDR1 and CDR2 sequences are LGHDT and YNNKEL (reference sequence). The CDR3 DNA follows: TGTGCCAGCAGTTCCTCGGGACAGGGCACAGATACGCAGTATTTT. Encoded protein: CASSSSGQGTDTQYF.

This chain uses TRBV15 with TRBJ2-7; possible D gene TRBD1, 6 bases. This CDR3 comprises 14 residues. Germline assignment: CDR1 LNHNV and CDR2 YYDKDF (reference sequence). Trimming took 3 bases from V and 3 from J, leaving 12 bases between them. CDR3 DNA: TGTGCCACCAGCAGGGCAACAGGGATCTACGAGCAGTACTTC. The encoded protein is CATSRATGIYEQYF.

The chain uses TRBV7-9 and TRBJ1-2, with a weak D call TRBD1 (6 bases). CDR1 is SEHNR and CDR2 is FQNEAQ in the germline V gene (reference sequence). The V end lost 4 bases, the J end lost 4 bases, and 22 bases lay between the germline ends. The CDR3 consists of 17 residues. The CDR3 DNA is TGTGCCAGCAGCTCTCGGGGGGCCGAAGGCCGATTCTATGGCTACACCTTC. Protein sequence: CASSSRGAEGRFYGYTF. The full variable domain, its missing parts supplied by reference TRBV7-9 and TRBJ1-2, is DTGVSQNPRHKITKRGQNVTFRCDPISEHNRLYWYRQTLGQGPEFLTYFQNEAQLEKSRLLSDRFSAERPKGSFSTLEIQRTEQGDSAMYLCASSSRGAEGRFYGYTFGSGTRLTVV.

This sequence joins TRBV28 and TRBJ2-7; D is perhaps TRBD2 (5 bases). V lost 4 bases and J lost 4, with 20 bases in between. In germline, CDR1 is MDHEN, CDR2 SYDVKM. The CDR3 is made up of 16 amino acids. The CDR3 nucleotides are TGTGCCAGCAGTTCCCATTCCGGGAAAACTCTGTACGAGCAGTACTTC. Its protein product is CASSSHSGKTLYEQYF.

This rearrangement joins TRBV25-1 to TRBJ2-3, with unresolved D. Germline V gene lookup returns CDR1 MGHDK and CDR2 SYGVNS. V lost 7 bases and J 2 bases, leaving 13 bases between the germline ends. The CDR3 consists of 14 residues. The CDR3 DNA sequence: TGTGCCAGCAAGGTTGGAGCAGCCACAGATACGCAGTATTTT. It codes for CASKVGAATDTQYF.

This clonotype came up once. The genes are TRBV2 and TRBJ1-1; D gene uncertain. The CDR3 contains 12 residues. Trimming stripped 7 bases from V and 2 bases from J, with 8 bases between. Germline CDR1 is SNHLY and CDR2 is FYNNEI. CDR3 sequence reads: CASNVGNTEAFF. DNA of the CDR3: TGTGCCAGCAACGTAGGAAACACTGAAGCTTTCTTT.

The CDR3 DNA reads TGTGCCACCAGCAGAGTACGGACTAGCCTCGACAATGAGCAGTTCTTC. Amino acids: CATSRVRTSLDNEQFF. This chain connects TRBV15 to TRBJ2-1, with TRBD2 matching 8 bases. The CDR3 totals 16 residues. J lost 5 bases, V lost 1 base, and 7 bases had no gene match. The germline V gene has CDR1 LNHNV and CDR2 YYDKDF (reference sequence). The entire variable domain, with the rest obtained from reference TRBV15 and TRBJ2-1, is as follows: DAMVIQNPRYQVTQFGKPVTLSCSQTLNHNVMYWYQQKSSQAPKLLFHYYDKDFNNEADTPDNFQSRRPNTSFCFLDIRSPGLGDTAMYLCATSRVRTSLDNEQFFGPGTRLTVL.

The gene calls are TRBV20-1 and TRBJ2-7; D unclear. The CDR3 totals 11 residues. CDR1 is DFQATT and CDR2 is SNEGSKA in the germline V gene (reference sequence). The V and J ends lost 3 bases and 2 bases respectively, with 5 bases between them. The CDR3 loop reads CSASGTYEQYF. In DNA, the CDR3 is TGCAGTGCTAGTGGAACCTACGAGCAGTACTTC.

The rearrangement uses TRBV19 and TRBJ2-1; 10 nucleotides line up with TRBD2. V gave up 7 bases and J gave up 4 bases; unmatched junction bases: 7. CDR1 and CDR2 from the germline V gene are LNHDA and SQIVND (reference sequence). The CDR3 spans 15 residues. The CDR3 bases are TGTGCCAGTATTAACAGCGGGGGGGGGTACAATGAGCAGTTCTTC. This sequence encodes CASINSGGGYNEQFF.

The chain employs TRBV4-1 and TRBJ2-2, with 9 bases that match TRBD1. Per the germline V gene, CDR1 is MGHRA and CDR2 is YSYEKL. V was pared by 4 bases and J by 7 bases, with 4 bases of the junction left unmatched. The CDR3 is 14 residues long. In DNA, the CDR3 is TGCGCCAGCAGCCCACGACAGGGGGGCGGGGAGCTGTTTTTT. Translated: CASSPRQGGGELFF.

The gene calls are TRBV12-3 or TRBV12-4 and TRBJ1-4; maybe TRBD1 (6 bases). Trimming removed 2 bases at V and 5 bases at J, with 12 bases between. The CDR3 consists of 15 residues. The CDR3 reads CASSLSSGENEKLFF. CDR3 DNA sequence: TGTGCCAGCAGTTTATCATCAGGGGAGAATGAAAAACTGTTTTTT.

J is TRBJ2-3 and V is TRBV29-1, with a possible D match to TRBD2 (5 bases). This CDR3 spans 12 amino acids. V gave up 7 bases and J gave up 5 bases, with 13 bases separating them. Germline V gives CDR1 SQVTM, CDR2 ANQGSEA. Written as DNA, the CDR3 is TGCAGCGGAGCGGTATCCCTAGATACGCAGTATTTT. It specifies CSGAVSLDTQYF.

CDR3 sequence reads: CSARDVNFGGVETQYF. CDR3 sequence (DNA): TGCAGTGCTAGAGATGTCAATTTCGGAGGGGTAGAGACCCAGTACTTC. V is TRBV20-1 and J is TRBJ2-5, with a possible D match to TRBD2 (6 bases). The CDR3 length is 16 residues. Trimming removed 0 bases from V and 4 bases from J, with 18 bases in between. CDR1 and CDR2 (germline): DFQATT, SNEGSKA (reference sequence).

This clonotype was seen once. This clone may be a read error of a much larger clone one base away. The genes are TRBV6-5 and TRBJ1-1; possible D gene TRBD1, 6 bases. This CDR3 region has 13 residues. The germline CDR1 and CDR2 sequences are MNHEY and SVGAGI. The V end lost 6 bases, the J end lost 1 base, and 9 bases lay between the germline ends. CDR3 coding DNA: TGTGCCAGCAGCATGACAGGGAACACTGAAGCTTTCTTT. Its translation is CASSMTGNTEAFF.

V gene TRBV30 combines with J gene TRBJ2-5; 7 nucleotides agree with TRBD1. The ends lost 5 bases at V and 5 bases at J; junction bases unmatched: 5. Germline loops: CDR1 GTSNPN, CDR2 SVGIG (reference sequence). The CDR3 is 12 residues long. CDR3 sequence (DNA): TGTGCCTGGGCTAACAGGGGCGAGACCCAGTACTTC. Translation gives CAWANRGETQYF.